This entry lists 5 T cell receptor beta chains sequenced from one sample in a study of response to subunit inactivated influenza vaccine. From the RT-PCR reads, TCRdb called clonotypes with MiXCR, one entry per CDR3 protein. The sample carries roughly 460,000 distinct CDR3 sequences, roughly 11% recorded once. The sequencing here drew on PBMCs from blood, taken roughly 47 days after vaccination. All receptors come from a man in his forties or fifties who received an inactivated influenza vaccine.

The rearrangement uses TRBV10-3 and TRBJ2-7, with D perhaps matching TRBD1 (5 bases). CDR3 size: 14 residues. Trimming took 7 bases from V and 1 from J, leaving 14 bases between them. Per germline, CDR1 ENHRY and CDR2 SYGVKD. CDR3 nucleotides: TGTGCCATCAACTCCCTGCAGGGTTCCTACGAGCAGTACTTC. As protein: CAINSLQGSYEQYF.

This clonotype was recorded at least ten times. The CDR3 protein is CATSGPLTSGGESMSSYNEQFF. CDR3 sequence (DNA): TGTGCCACCAGTGGCCCCTTAACTAGCGGGGGGGAGTCTATGAGCTCCTACAATGAGCAGTTCTTC. This chain joins TRBV24-1 and TRBJ2-1; TRBD2 agrees at 13 bases. The CDR3 consists of 22 residues. The V gene's germline CDR1 is KGHDR and CDR2 SFDVKD. V shed 5 bases, J shed 0 bases, and the junction held 18 bases outside the gene matches.

This clonotype was seen a handful of times. V and J are TRBV7-2 and TRBJ2-7; D not certain. Germline V CDR1 and CDR2: SGHTA, FQGNSA. The CDR3 contains 13 residues. Trimming cost V 7 bases and J 5 bases, with 15 bases left between them. Here the CDR3 reads CASNTPGGHEQYF. The CDR3 nucleotides read TGTGCCAGCAACACCCCGGGTGGGCACGAGCAGTACTTC.

J is TRBJ2-3 and V is TRBV6-1; D uncertain. The V end was cut by 0 bases, the J end by 5 bases, with 12 bases between. This CDR3 comprises 15 residues. Germline V CDR1 and CDR2: MNHNS, SASEGT. The CDR3 sequence: CASSEALRWLDTQYF. In DNA form, the CDR3 reads TGTGCCAGCAGTGAAGCTCTTCGTTGGCTAGATACGCAGTATTTT.

This clonotype has just a few counts. V and J are TRBV7-2 and TRBJ2-1; a possible D gene is TRBD2 (5 bases). V shed 5 bases and J shed 2 bases, with 13 bases lying between them. From germline, CDR1 is SGHTA and CDR2 FQGNSA. CDR3 size: 15 residues. DNA for the CDR3: TGTGCCAGCAGCGTTACTAGAGGGCCCTACAATGAGCAGTTCTTC. Translating gives CASSVTRGPYNEQFF.